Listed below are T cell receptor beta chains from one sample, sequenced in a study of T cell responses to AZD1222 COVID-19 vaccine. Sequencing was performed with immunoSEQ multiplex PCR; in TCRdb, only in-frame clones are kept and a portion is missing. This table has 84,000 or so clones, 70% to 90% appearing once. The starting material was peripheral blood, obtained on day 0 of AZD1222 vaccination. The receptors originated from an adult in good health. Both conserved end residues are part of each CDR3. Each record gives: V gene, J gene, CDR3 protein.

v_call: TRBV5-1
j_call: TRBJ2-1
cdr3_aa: CASSLAGSNEQFF

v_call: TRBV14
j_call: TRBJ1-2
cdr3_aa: CASSHTRNYGYTF

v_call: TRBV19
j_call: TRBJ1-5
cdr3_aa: CATRGTGNQPQHF

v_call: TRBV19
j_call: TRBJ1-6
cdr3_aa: CASSAGQINSPLHF

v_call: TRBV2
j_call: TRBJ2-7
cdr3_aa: CASSALAGTYEQYF

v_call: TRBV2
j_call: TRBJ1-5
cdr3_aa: CASSLGGPNQPQHF

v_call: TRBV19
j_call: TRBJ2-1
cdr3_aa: CASRRGNEQFF

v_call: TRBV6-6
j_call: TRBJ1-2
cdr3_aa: CASSYRQRANYGYTF

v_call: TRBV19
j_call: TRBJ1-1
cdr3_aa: CASSTNRVGTEAFF

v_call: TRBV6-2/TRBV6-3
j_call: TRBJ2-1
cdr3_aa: CASSKSYLGQGSSYNEQFF

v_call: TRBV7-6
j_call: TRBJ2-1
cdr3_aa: CASSSGSDIPNEQFF

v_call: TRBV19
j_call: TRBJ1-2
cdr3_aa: CASSRQSSSYGYTF

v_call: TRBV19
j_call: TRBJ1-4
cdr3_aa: CASTVIGQGSEKLFF

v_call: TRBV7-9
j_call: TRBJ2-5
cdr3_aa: CASSPGTGGETQYF

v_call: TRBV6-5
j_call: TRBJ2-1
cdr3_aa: CASRRDRGGHEQFF

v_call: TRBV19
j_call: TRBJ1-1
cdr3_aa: CASSFVRPRNTEAFF

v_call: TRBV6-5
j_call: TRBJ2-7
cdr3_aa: CASRGTSGAREQYF